Sequencing of this TCR beta chain was carried out in a study of T-cell memory formation after mild COVID-19. On the study more broadly: Clusters were largely donor specific. Study-wide points: Pre-infection memory showed some responding clones, and this suggested that cross-reactive memory joined. Contracting CD4+ clones sat mainly in CM and EM; CD8+ in EMRA. Clones contracting over day 15 to 85 were CD4/CD8 balanced, with later expanders leaning CD4+.

One entry per CDR3 protein results from TCRdb running MiXCR on the 5' RACE reads. The data hold about 320,000 distinct CDR3 sequences, with roughly an eighth observed a single time. Germline V CDR1 and CDR2: MNHEY, SVGAGI. The CDR3 has 15 residues. V lost 5 bases and J lost 1; bases outside the gene matches: 4. This clonotype has a handful of counts. Its antigen is unidentified. The chain uses TRBV6-5 and TRBJ2-1; 8 bases align to TRBD2. Sequences were obtained from PBMCs or a T cell subset sorted from them (not recorded which). The sequence was obtained from a man younger than 35 who had mild COVID-19 (a few samples of this study predate the infection). Cell type and time point are not known. CDR3 in DNA: TGTGCCAGCAGTAATCGCGGGGGGTCCTACAATGAGCAGTTCTTC. Its protein is CASSNRGGSYNEQFF.